This paragraph reports one TCR beta chain. Original data processing: Estimation of nucleated cell counts was performed using reference gene primer amplification. Some clones are missing from TCRdb's copy, which holds only in-frame ones; the method was immunoSEQ multiplex PCR. Clonal size and the V and J genes are those of that table, whereas D and trimming came from the DNA. Of almost 90,000 clones in the sample, 88% were seen once. The sample originates from a study of blood T cell repertoires in COVID-19. The overall study: Donors in the United States, Italy and Spain gave samples during acute or convalescent COVID-19. T cells, B-cell-depleted T cells, or PBMCs provided the cDNA or gDNA that served as material.

This CDR3 is built from 14 residues. Germline lookup yields CDR1 SGHDT and CDR2 YYEEEE. V lost 0 bases, J lost 7 bases, and 13 bases lay in between. This clonotype was sampled from an elderly man with acute or convalescent COVID-19. The rearrangement joins TRBV5-6 to TRBJ1-2; maybe TRBD1 (5 bases). The specimen sequenced was peripheral blood. The CDR3 sequence: CASSLESQGAGYTF. CDR3 in DNA: TGTGCCAGCAGCTTGGAGAGCCAGGGCGCTGGCTACACCTTC. Combining the CDR3 with reference TRBV5-6 and TRBJ1-2 gives the whole variable domain DAGVTQSPTHLIKTRGQQVTLRCSPKSGHDTVSWYQQALGQGPQFIFQYYEEEERQRGNFPDRFSGHQFPNYSSELNVNALLLGDSALYLCASSLESQGAGYTFGSGTRLTVV.